What follows are 7 T cell receptor beta chains derived from one specimen sequenced in a study of vaccination effects on CD4 cells after COVID-19. Cells that had been cultured for roughly ten days were the source of isolated CD4+ T cells. Participants got two doses of BNT162b2 or mRNA-1273 vaccine. Antigen specificity for these receptors is unknown. Profiling relied on immunoSEQ multiplex PCR, and the TCRdb table lists in-frame clones only, not all of them. The data hold about 57,000 clones, with 78% observed a single time. Sequencing used CD4+ T cells from PBMCs cultured without peptide, obtained after COVID-19 vaccination. These receptor sequences come from a human donor who received a COVID-19 vaccine.

This clone was seen just once. Other DNA sequences in the sample encode the same CDR3. The J gene is TRBJ1-5, the V gene TRBV6-1, with D hard to call. The CDR3 totals 13 residues. Germline V gives CDR1 MNHNS, CDR2 SASEGT. With 2 bases removed from V and 4 bases from J, the gap between germline ends came to 6 bases. CDR3 loop: CASSEHLNQPQHF. In DNA, the CDR3 is TGTGCCAGCAGTGAACACCTAAATCAGCCCCAGCATTTT.

This clone was observed a single time. The chain combines TRBV7-2 with TRBJ1-3; weak D call: TRBD1 (6 bases). The CDR3 is 15 residues long. Trimming cost V 3 bases and J 4 bases, with 13 bases left between them. CDR1 is SGHTA, CDR2 FQGNSA, per germline. CDR3 loop: CASSLQQGPGNTIYF. Written as DNA, the CDR3 is TGTGCCAGCAGCTTGCAACAGGGTCCAGGAAACACCATATATTTT.

The rearrangement joins TRBV18 to TRBJ1-3, with TRBD1 matching over 7 bases. The V and J ends lost 6 bases and 3 bases, in that order; junction bases with no gene match: 8. This CDR3 region has 15 residues. Germline CDR1 is KGHSH and CDR2 is LQKENI. The CDR3, as DNA: TGTGCCAGCTCTCCCGACAGGGTGTTTGGAAACACCATATATTTT. This sequence encodes CASSPDRVFGNTIYF.

The gene calls are TRBV7-9 and TRBJ2-3; a possible D gene is TRBD1 (6 bases). CDR1 is SEHNR, CDR2 FQNEAQ, per germline (reference sequence). CDR3 length: 14 residues. V lost 3 bases and J lost 5, with 12 bases in between. The DNA of the CDR3 is TGTGCCAGCAGCTTCCAGGGGCCGGGAGATACGCAGTATTTT. This translates into CASSFQGPGDTQYF.

V usage is TRBV6-2 or TRBV6-3 and J usage is TRBJ2-4; no definite D call. Germline V gene data show CDR1 as MNHEY and CDR2 as SVGEGT. This CDR3 comprises 16 residues. V lost 1 base and J lost 0, with 10 bases in between. CDR3 region: CASSYYGILAKNIQYF. The CDR3 nucleotides read TGTGCCAGCAGTTACTACGGAATACTAGCCAAAAACATTCAGTACTTC.

The chain is built from TRBV19 and TRBJ1-2; the D gene is possibly TRBD1 (6 bases). This CDR3 contains 14 residues. Trimming shortened V by 0 bases and J by 1 base, and 6 bases separated the two germline ends. CDR1 and CDR2 (germline): LNHDA, SQIVND (reference sequence). The CDR3 spells CASSIEDSNYGYTF. CDR3 nucleotide sequence: TGTGCCAGTAGTATAGAGGACAGTAACTATGGCTACACCTTC.

The rearrangement uses TRBV4-3 and TRBJ1-2; D is possibly TRBD1 (5 bases). Trimming left V 2 bases short and J 0 bases short, with 10 bases between. The CDR3 length is 15 residues. Germline V gene lookup returns CDR1 LGHNA and CDR2 YSLEER. The CDR3 is CASSQYQGTNYGYTF. CDR3 nucleotides: TGCGCCAGCAGCCAATATCAGGGTACTAACTATGGCTACACCTTC.